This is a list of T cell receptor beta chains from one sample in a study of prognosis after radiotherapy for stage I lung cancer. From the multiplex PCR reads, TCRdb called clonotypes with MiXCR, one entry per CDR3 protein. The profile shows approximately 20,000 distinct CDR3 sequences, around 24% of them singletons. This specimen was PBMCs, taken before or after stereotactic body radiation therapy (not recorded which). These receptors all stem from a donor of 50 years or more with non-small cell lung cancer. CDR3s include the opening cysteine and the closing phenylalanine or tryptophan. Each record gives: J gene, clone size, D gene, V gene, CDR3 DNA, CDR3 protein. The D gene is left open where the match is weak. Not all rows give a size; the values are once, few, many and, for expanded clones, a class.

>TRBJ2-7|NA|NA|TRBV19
TGTGCCAGTGGCTATGATGAGGTTGGAGAGCAGTACTTC
CASGYDEVGEQYF
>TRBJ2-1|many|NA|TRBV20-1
TGCAGTGCCCCTACTGGCGCAAACAATGAGCAGTTCTTC
CSAPTGANNEQFF
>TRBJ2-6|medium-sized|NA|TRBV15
TGTGCCACCAGCAGAGATCGGGGCTCTGGGGCCAACGTCCTGACTTTC
CATSRDRGSGANVLTF
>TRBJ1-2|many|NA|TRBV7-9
TGTGCCAGCAGCGTCCAGACGGACTATGGCTACACCTTC
CASSVQTDYGYTF
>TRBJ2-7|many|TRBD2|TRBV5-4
TGTGCCAGCAGCTTTGGGACTAGTTTCCTTGGGGAGCAGTACTTC
CASSFGTSFLGEQYF
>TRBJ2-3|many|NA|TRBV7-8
TGTGCCAGCCAGCCGGGACTTGGGACAGATACGCAGTATTTT
CASQPGLGTDTQYF
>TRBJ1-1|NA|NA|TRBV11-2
TGTGCCAGCAGCTTAGAACGGGGGAACACTGAAGCTTCATTT
CASSLERGNTEASF
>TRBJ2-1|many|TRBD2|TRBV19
TGTGCCAGTGCCGGGACTAGCGGGAGGTACGAGCAGTTCTTC
CASAGTSGRYEQFF
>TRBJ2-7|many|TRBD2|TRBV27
TGTGCCTCCCAGCGTCTAGCGGACCCGAACTACGAGCAGTACTTC
CASQRLADPNYEQYF
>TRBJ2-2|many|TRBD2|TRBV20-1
TGCAGTGCTCAAATAAGGACTAGCGGGTTTGAACACACCGGGGAGCTGTTTTTT
CSAQIRTSGFEHTGELFF
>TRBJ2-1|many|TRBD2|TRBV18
TGTGCCAGCTCACCGGGACTAGGGTCGAATGAGCAGTTCTTC
CASSPGLGSNEQFF
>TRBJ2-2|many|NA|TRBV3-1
TGTGCCAGCAGCCAAGATCCAGGGGACGGGATTGCGGGCACCGGGGAGCTGTTTTTT
CASSQDPGDGIAGTGELFF
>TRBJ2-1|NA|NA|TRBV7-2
TGTGCCAGCAGCCTTCTTAGCGAATCCTACAATGAGCAGTTCTTC
CASSLLSESYNEQFF
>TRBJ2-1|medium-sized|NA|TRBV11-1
TGTGCCAGCAGCCCCGGTGGGACTCTCCATAATGAGCAGTTCTTC
CASSPGGTLHNEQFF
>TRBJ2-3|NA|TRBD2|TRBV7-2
TGTGCCAGCAGCTATAGCCTGGGGGTCGGACTAGCGAGGATTAATACGCAGTATTTT
CASSYSLGVGLARINTQYF
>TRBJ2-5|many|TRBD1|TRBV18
TGTGCCAGCTCACCACCCCAGGGGGAAGAGACCCAGTACTTC
CASSPPQGEETQYF
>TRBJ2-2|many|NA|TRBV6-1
TGTGCCAGCAGCCAGACATATGCGAACACCGGGGAGCTGTTTTTT
CASSQTYANTGELFF
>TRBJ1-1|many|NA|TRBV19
TGTGCCAGTAGTTTTTCAGCAGGTGGTCTTGACACTGAAGCTTTCTTT
CASSFSAGGLDTEAFF
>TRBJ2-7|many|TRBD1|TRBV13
TGTGCCAGCAGCTTAGGCCTTAGGCAGGGGGCCGAGCAGTACTTC
CASSLGLRQGAEQYF
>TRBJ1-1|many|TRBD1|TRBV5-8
TGTGCCAGCAGCTGGGAACAGGGGGTGAACACTGAAGCTTTCTTT
CASSWEQGVNTEAFF
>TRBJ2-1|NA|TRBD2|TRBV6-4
TGTGCCAGCAGCTCAACTAGCGGAATATACAATGAGCAGTCCTTC
CASSSTSGIYNEQSF
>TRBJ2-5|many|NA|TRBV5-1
TGCGCCAGCAGCTTGGACGCGACAGAACATCGCAGGGCCCAGTACTTC
CASSLDATEHRRAQYF
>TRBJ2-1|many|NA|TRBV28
TGTGCCAGCAGTTTGCGAGGGAGCGATGAGCAGTTCTTC
CASSLRGSDEQFF
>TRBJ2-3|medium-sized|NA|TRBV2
TGTGCCAGCAGCCAGGGGGGCAGCACAGATACGCAGTATTTT
CASSQGGSTDTQYF
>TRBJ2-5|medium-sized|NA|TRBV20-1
TGCAGTGCTAGGACAGGCGAACACCCATTGACGACCCAGTACTTC
CSARTGEHPLTTQYF
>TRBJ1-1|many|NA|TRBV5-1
TGCGCCAGCAGCTTGTTGGCAGGGAACACTGAAGCTTTCTTT
CASSLLAGNTEAFF
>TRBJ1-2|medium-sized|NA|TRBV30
TGTGCCTCCGCACGACAGTCATACTATGGCTACACCTTC
CASARQSYYGYTF
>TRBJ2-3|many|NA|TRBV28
TGTGCCAGCAAAAAACCCGTAGGGACAAACACAGATACGCAGTATTTT
CASKKPVGTNTDTQYF
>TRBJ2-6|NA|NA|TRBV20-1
TGCAGTGCCAGTGTATACTCTGTGGCCAACGTCCTGACTTTC
CSASVYSVANVLTF
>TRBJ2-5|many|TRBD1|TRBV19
TGTGCCAGTAGTATAGGGGACAGGGGGAATGGGGAGACCCAGTACTTC
CASSIGDRGNGETQYF
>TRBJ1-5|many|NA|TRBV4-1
TGCGCCAGCAGCCAAGCTGACGGGAGCAATCAGCCCCAGCATTTT
CASSQADGSNQPQHF
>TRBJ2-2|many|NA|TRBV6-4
TGTGCCAGCAGCCCCAGGGGGGACATCGGGGAGCTGTTTTTT
CASSPRGDIGELFF
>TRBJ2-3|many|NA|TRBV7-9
TGTGCCAGCAGCCCAGGGCGCGGGACAACAGATACGCAGTATTTT
CASSPGRGTTDTQYF
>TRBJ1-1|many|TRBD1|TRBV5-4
TGTGCCAGCAGCGGATCCGGGACAGAGGGTTATTCGAACACTGAAGCTTTCTTT
CASSGSGTEGYSNTEAFF
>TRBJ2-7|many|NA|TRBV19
TGTGCCAGTAGTTTTGGGGCCGAGCAGTACTTC
CASSFGAEQYF
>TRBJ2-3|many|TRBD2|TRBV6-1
TGTGCCAGCAGAGACGGACTAGCGGTAGATACGCAGTATTTT
CASRDGLAVDTQYF
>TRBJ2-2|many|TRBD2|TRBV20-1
TGCAGTGCCGAGGGACTAGCTCAGTCCGGGGAGCTGTTTTTT
CSAEGLAQSGELFF
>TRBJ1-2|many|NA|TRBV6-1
TGTGCCAGCAGTCGAACAGGCCTCGGGGGCTACACCTTC
CASSRTGLGGYTF
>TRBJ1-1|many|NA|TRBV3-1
TGTGCCAGCAGCCACCTGGGATTCACTGAAGCTTTCTTT
CASSHLGFTEAFF
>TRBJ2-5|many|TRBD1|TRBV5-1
TGCGCCAGCAGCTGGACAGGGGGCGGGGAGACCCAGTACTTC
CASSWTGGGETQYF
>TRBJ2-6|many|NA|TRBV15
TGTGCCACCAGCAGAGGATCGTCCGCGGGGGCCAACGTCCTGACTTTC
CATSRGSSAGANVLTF
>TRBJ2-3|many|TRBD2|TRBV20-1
TGCAGTGCCGATTCGGAAGCGGGACGCACAGATACGCAGTATTTT
CSADSEAGRTDTQYF
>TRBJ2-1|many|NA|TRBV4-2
TGTGCCAGCAGCCAAGGATCCGGGACAGAGCAGTTCTTC
CASSQGSGTEQFF
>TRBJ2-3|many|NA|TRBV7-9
TGTGCCAGCAGGGTAGCTAGCTCGTTGGATACGCAGTATTTT
CASRVASSLDTQYF
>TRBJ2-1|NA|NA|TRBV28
TGTGCCAGCAGTCCGATCACTAGAGGACCTAACAATGAGCAGTTATTC
CASSPITRGPNNEQLF
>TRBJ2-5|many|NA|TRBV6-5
TGTGCCAGCAGTTACTCGGGGGGGCAAGGGGAGACCCAGTACTTC
CASSYSGGQGETQYF
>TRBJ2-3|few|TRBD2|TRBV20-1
TGCAGTACTAGTGAAATTGCGACTAGCGGAGGCACAGATACGCGGTATTTT
CSTSEIATSGGTDTRYF
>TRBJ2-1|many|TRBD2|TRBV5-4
TGTGCCAGCAGCTTGTCTAGCGGGAGGGACAATGAGCAGTTCTTC
CASSLSSGRDNEQFF
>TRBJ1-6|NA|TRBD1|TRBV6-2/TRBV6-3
TGTGCCAGCAGTGAACAGGGGATTTTTAATTCACCCCTCCACTTT
CASSEQGIFNSPLHF
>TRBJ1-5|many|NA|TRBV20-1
TGCAGTGCTAGAGATGACTCAGTGGAGGTCTGGCAGCCCCAGCATTTT
CSARDDSVEVWQPQHF
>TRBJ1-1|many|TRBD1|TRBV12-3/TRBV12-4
TGTGCCAGCAGGGGGGACAGGGTCATGAACACTGAAGCTTTCTTT
CASRGDRVMNTEAFF
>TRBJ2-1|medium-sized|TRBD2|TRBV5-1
TGCGCCAGCAGCTTGGGGGTAGCGGGTCCTTACAATGAGCAGTTCTTC
CASSLGVAGPYNEQFF
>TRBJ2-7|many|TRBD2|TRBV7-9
TGTGCCAGCAGCCCCGTGACTAGCGCTGGAGAGCAGTACTTC
CASSPVTSAGEQYF
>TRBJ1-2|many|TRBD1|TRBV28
TGTGCCAGCAGTTGGTGGGACAGGGGTTATGGCTACACCTTC
CASSWWDRGYGYTF
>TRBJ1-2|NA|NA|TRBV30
TGTGCCTTTAGTATAGGACTGCAACCCATGGGCGGCTACACCTTC
CAFSIGLQPMGGYTF